These 6 T cell receptor beta chains originate from one sample sequenced in a study of cytomegalovirus exposure and HLA in healthy donors. The PCR had 60 Vbeta and 13 Jbeta primers. TCRdb's copy holds only in-frame clones and misses some; the assay was immunoSEQ multiplex PCR. Here the sample spans 95,000 to 150,000 clones, roughly 63% being singletons. Sample: PBMCs. The receptors come from a middle-aged man in good health and CMV-seropositive.

The chain combines TRBV10-3 with TRBJ1-5; 11 bases map to TRBD1. Losses at the gene ends were 6 bases for V and 6 bases for J; bases not matched to a gene: 4. This CDR3 has 14 amino acids. CDR1 and CDR2 (germline): ENHRY, SYGVKD. The CDR3 DNA reads as TGTGCCATCAGCTACGGACAGGGGGCTCAGCCCCAGCATTTT. It codes for CAISYGQGAQPQHF.

The chain links TRBV6-5 to TRBJ1-2; no reliable D call. CDR1 MNHEY and CDR2 SVGAGI come from the germline V gene. V was trimmed by 2 bases and J by 5 bases, leaving 9 bases between them. This CDR3 comprises 13 residues. Here the CDR3 DNA reads TGTGCCAGCAGTTACCGGGTCAGATATGGCTACACCTTC. Translated, it gives CASSYRVRYGYTF.

The chain employs TRBV5-1 and TRBJ2-7; 7 nucleotides line up with TRBD2. The CDR3 sequence is 14 residues long. Unmatched junction bases numbered 6, after V lost 4 bases and J lost 2 bases. The germline V gene encodes CDR1 SGHRS and CDR2 YFSETQ. This CDR3 is CASSQGLVPYEQYF. The CDR3, as DNA: TGCGCCAGCAGCCAAGGACTAGTCCCCTACGAGCAGTACTTC.

This rearrangement joins TRBV19 to TRBJ2-1, with TRBD2 matching over 10 bases. Trimming cost V 2 bases and J 6 bases; bases outside gene matches: 19. CDR1 and CDR2 from the germline V gene are LNHDA and SQIVND (reference sequence). CDR3 length: 20 amino acids. CDR3 amino acids: CASSIYPPHLAGGPSNEQFF. The CDR3 DNA reads TGTGCCAGTAGTATATATCCACCCCACTTAGCGGGAGGCCCCTCCAATGAGCAGTTCTTC.

The V and J genes are TRBV5-6 and TRBJ2-5; D is undetermined. This CDR3 has 13 residues. Germline V gene sequence: CDR1 SGHDT, CDR2 YYEEEE. With 1 base removed from V and 1 base from J, the gap between germline ends came to 5 bases. The CDR3 spells CASSLYIQETQYF. The CDR3 nucleotides read TGTGCCAGCAGCTTGTATATCCAAGAGACCCAGTACTTC.

This clone was counted only a few times. J is TRBJ1-4 and V is TRBV19, with D unresolved. Germline V lookup: CDR1 LNHDA, CDR2 SQIVND (reference sequence). CDR3 length: 14 amino acids. Deletions cut 6 bases from V and 0 bases from J, with 8 bases between. This chain's CDR3 is CASRSRATNEKLFF. The CDR3 DNA reads TGTGCCAGTAGGTCGAGGGCAACTAATGAAAAACTGTTTTTT.